These 9 T cell receptor beta chains originate from one sample sequenced in a study of blood T cell repertoires in COVID-19. This table comes from immunoSEQ multiplex PCR, and its TCRdb copy is limited to in-frame clones, with some not included. The repertoire holds 200,000 to 250,000 clones, with around 90% as singletons. The specimen was peripheral blood. All receptors derive from a woman aged 70-85 years with active or convalescent COVID-19.

The gene calls are TRBV6-5 and TRBJ2-5; a weak D match, TRBD1 (6 bases). The CDR3 has 13 amino acids. Trimming pared 0 bases from V and 7 bases from J, leaving 9 bases between. From germline, CDR1 is MNHEY and CDR2 SVGAGI. The CDR3 nucleotides are TGTGCCAGCAGTTACTCGGGGGCAGTGACCCAGTACTTC. Encoded protein: CASSYSGAVTQYF.

The chain combines TRBV7-2 with TRBJ2-2; 11 nucleotides agree with TRBD2. Germline values: CDR1 SGHTA, CDR2 FQGNSA. This CDR3 is 18 amino acids long. V shed 3 bases, J shed 7 bases, and the junction held 13 bases outside the gene matches. In DNA form, the CDR3 reads TGTGCCAGCAGCTTGATGGCTAGCGGGGGGCCACGGGGCGGGGAGCTGTTTTTT. This translates into CASSLMASGGPRGGELFF. The entire variable domain, with the rest obtained from reference TRBV7-2 and TRBJ2-2, is as follows: GAGVSQSPSNKVTEKGKDVELRCDPISGHTALYWYRQSLGQGLEFLIYFQGNSAPDKSGLPSDRFSAERTGGSVSTLTIQRTQQEDSAVYLCASSLMASGGPRGGELFFGEGSRLTVL.

This chain connects TRBV19 to TRBJ1-1, with D possibly being TRBD1 (6 bases). V was cut by 4 bases and J by 7 bases, with 13 bases left in between. The CDR3 spans 13 residues. Looked up from germline, CDR1 is LNHDA and CDR2 is SQIVND (reference sequence). CDR3 sequence (DNA): TGTGCCAGTAGTACCCTGGACAGTGTTGAAGCTTTCTTT. This sequence encodes CASSTLDSVEAFF.

This clone was seen once. This rearrangement joins TRBV18 to TRBJ1-1; D is unresolved. The V gene lost 3 bases and the J gene lost 6 bases, with 14 bases spanning the gap. CDR3 size: 14 residues. In germline, CDR1 is KGHSH, CDR2 LQKENI. The CDR3, as DNA: TGTGCCAGCTCACCTCAAGAGGGAAAGTCTGAAGCTTTCTTT. Translated, it gives CASSPQEGKSEAFF.

The rearrangement uses TRBV6-5 and TRBJ1-2, with D possibly being TRBD1 (6 bases). V was clipped by 2 bases and J by 0 bases, with 13 bases between them. The germline gives CDR1 MNHEY, CDR2 SVGAGI. The length of the CDR3 is 16 residues. The chain's CDR3 is CASSYRNRATNYGYTF. CDR3 nucleotides: TGTGCCAGCAGTTACAGAAACAGGGCAACTAACTATGGCTACACCTTC.

The chain uses TRBV7-9 and TRBJ1-1; 10 bases align to TRBD1. CDR3 length: 17 amino acids. Germline V gene sequence: CDR1 SEHNR, CDR2 FQNEAQ (reference sequence). The V gene end was trimmed by 5 bases and the J gene end by 3 bases; junction bases not matched to a gene: 12. Here the CDR3 DNA reads TGTGCCAGCAGCCGCGGACAGGGGGGGATAGGTCACACTGAAGCTTTCTTT. It translates to CASSRGQGGIGHTEAFF.

The chain couples TRBV12-3 or TRBV12-4 to TRBJ1-1, with D uncertain. Trimming took off 2 bases at V and 5 bases at J, with 9 bases between the two ends. CDR3 size: 13 residues. CDR3 bases: TGTGCCAGCAGTTTAAGGTCGCGGACTGAAGCTTTCTTT. It encodes CASSLRSRTEAFF.

This sequence joins TRBV2 and TRBJ2-6, with D uncertain. V lost 10 bases to trimming and J lost 0 bases, with 7 bases between them. There are 13 residues in the CDR3. Looked up from germline, CDR1 is SNHLY and CDR2 is FYNNEI. The CDR3 bases are TGTGCCACCTCAGGCTCTGGGGCCAACGTCCTGACTTTC. It is translated as CATSGSGANVLTF.

The rearrangement joins TRBV6-2 or TRBV6-3 to TRBJ1-1, with 7 bases identical to TRBD1. The CDR3 totals 16 residues. V shed 2 bases, J shed 0 bases, and the junction held 6 bases outside the gene matches. Germline lookup yields CDR1 MNHEY and CDR2 SVGEGT. In DNA form, the CDR3 reads TGTGCCAGCAGTTACCCCTTCGGGACAGTGAACACTGAAGCTTTCTTT. It is translated as CASSYPFGTVNTEAFF.